The TCR beta chain described here comes from a study of blood T cell repertoires in COVID-19. Across the study: Samples of COVID-19 (acute and convalescent) were obtained from the United States, Italy and Spain.

Authors' data handling: It was from reference gene primer amplification that nucleated cell counts were estimated. Assay: immunoSEQ multiplex PCR; the TCRdb copy retains only in-frame clones and omits some. V, J and clone size are taken as reported in that table, and D and trimming were inferred from the DNA itself. The top ten clones hold about 14% of a sample with over 50,000 clones, about 90% of them seen once. In the case of this clone: The same CDR3 also results from other DNA sequences found in this sample.

CDR1 is MGHRA and CDR2 is YSYEKL in the germline V gene. V shed 1 base and J shed 1 base, with 8 bases lying between them. The CDR3 consists of 15 residues. The clonotype comes from a human donor in a cohort sampled during active COVID-19. The sample comprised peripheral blood. The chain carries TRBV4-1 and TRBJ1-5, with D possibly being TRBD1 (5 bases). The CDR3 DNA reads TGCGCCAGCAGCCAAGTTCAGGGAAGCAATCAGCCCCAGCATTTT. Translated: CASSQVQGSNQPQHF.